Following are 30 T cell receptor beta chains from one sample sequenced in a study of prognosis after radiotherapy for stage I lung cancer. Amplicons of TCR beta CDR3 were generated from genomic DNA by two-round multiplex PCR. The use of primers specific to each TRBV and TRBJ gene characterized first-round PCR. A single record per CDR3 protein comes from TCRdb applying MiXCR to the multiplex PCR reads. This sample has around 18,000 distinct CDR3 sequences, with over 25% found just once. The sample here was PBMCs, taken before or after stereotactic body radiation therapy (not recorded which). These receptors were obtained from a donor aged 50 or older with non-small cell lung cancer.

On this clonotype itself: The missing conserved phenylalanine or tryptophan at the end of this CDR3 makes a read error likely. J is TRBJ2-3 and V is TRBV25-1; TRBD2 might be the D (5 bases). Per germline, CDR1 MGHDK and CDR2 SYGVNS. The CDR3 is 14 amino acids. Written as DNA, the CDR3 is TGTGCCAGCAGTGAAGAGGGAGCCACATATACGCAGTATGTT. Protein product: CASSEEGATYTQYV.

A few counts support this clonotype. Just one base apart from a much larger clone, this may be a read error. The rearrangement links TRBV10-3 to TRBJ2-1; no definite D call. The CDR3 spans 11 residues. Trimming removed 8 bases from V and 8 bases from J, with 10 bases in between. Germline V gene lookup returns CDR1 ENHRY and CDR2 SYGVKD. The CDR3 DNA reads TGTGCCATCTGGGAAAACGATGAGCAGTTCTTC. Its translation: CAIWENDEQFF.

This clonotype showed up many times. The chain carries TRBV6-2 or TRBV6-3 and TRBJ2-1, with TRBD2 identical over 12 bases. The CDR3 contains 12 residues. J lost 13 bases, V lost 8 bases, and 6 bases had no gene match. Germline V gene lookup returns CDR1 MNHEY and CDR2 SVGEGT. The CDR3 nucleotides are TGTGCCAGCCGGCCTAGCGGGAGGGTTCAGTTCTTC. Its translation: CASRPSGRVQFF.

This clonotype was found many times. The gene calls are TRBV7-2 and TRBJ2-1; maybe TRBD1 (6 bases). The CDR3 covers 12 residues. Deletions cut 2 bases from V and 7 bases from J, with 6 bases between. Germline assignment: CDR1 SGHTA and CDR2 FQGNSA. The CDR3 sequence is CASSLQGNEQFF. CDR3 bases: TGTGCCAGCAGCTTACAGGGGAATGAGCAGTTCTTC.

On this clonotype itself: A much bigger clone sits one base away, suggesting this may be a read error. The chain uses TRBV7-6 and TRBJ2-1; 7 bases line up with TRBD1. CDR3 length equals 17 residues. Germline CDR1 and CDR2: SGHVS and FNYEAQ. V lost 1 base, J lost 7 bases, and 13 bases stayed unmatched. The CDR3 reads CASSLGSRWTGDNEQFF. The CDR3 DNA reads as TGTGCCAGCAGCTTAGGGAGTCGATGGACAGGCGATAATGAGCAGTTCTTC.

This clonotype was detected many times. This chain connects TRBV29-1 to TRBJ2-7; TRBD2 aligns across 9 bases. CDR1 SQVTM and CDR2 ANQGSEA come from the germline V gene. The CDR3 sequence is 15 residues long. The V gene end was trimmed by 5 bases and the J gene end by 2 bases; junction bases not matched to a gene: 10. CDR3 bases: TGCAGCGTTCCCGCGTGGGGGACTAGCACCTACGAGCAGTACTTC. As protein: CSVPAWGTSTYEQYF.

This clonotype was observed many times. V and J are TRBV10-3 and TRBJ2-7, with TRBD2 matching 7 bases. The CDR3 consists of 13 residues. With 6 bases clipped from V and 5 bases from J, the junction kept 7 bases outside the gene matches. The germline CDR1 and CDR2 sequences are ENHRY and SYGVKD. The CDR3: CAIRERGTDEQYF. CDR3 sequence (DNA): TGTGCCATCAGGGAGCGGGGTACGGACGAGCAGTACTTC.

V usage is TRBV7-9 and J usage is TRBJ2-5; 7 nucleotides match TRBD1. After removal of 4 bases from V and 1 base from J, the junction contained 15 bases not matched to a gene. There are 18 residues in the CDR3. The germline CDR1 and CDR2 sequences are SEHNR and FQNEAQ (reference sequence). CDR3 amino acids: CASSSTKKLTGPQETQYF. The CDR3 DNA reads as TGTGCCAGCAGCTCAACTAAAAAACTGACAGGGCCCCAAGAGACCCAGTACTTC.

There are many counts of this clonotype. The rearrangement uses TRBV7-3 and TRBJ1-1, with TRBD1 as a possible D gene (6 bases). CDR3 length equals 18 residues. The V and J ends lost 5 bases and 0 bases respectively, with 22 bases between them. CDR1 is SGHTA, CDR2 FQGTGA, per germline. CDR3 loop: CASSPLSGTGPLNTEAFF. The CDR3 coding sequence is TGTGCCAGCAGCCCACTCTCCGGTACAGGGCCCCTGAACACTGAAGCTTTCTTT.

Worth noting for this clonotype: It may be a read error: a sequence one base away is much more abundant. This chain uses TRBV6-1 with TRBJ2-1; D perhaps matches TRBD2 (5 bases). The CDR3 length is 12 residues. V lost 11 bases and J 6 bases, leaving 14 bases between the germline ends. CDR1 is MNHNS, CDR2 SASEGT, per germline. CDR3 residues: CAYPRGSNEQFF. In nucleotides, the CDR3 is TGTGCCTATCCCCGAGGGAGCAATGAGCAGTTCTTC.

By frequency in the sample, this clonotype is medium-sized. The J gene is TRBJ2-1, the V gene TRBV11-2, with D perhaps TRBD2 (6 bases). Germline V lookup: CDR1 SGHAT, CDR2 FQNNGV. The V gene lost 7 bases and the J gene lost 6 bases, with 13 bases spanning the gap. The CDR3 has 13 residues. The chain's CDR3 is CASNGLGGNEQFF. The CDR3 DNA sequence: TGTGCCAGCAATGGGTTGGGGGGCAATGAGCAGTTCTTC.

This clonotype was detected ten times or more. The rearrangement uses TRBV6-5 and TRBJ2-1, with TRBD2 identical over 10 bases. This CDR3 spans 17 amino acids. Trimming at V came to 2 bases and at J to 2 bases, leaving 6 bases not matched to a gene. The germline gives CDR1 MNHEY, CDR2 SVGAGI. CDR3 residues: CASSYASTSGTYNEQFF. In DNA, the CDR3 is TGTGCCAGCAGTTACGCATCAACTAGCGGGACCTACAATGAGCAGTTCTTC.

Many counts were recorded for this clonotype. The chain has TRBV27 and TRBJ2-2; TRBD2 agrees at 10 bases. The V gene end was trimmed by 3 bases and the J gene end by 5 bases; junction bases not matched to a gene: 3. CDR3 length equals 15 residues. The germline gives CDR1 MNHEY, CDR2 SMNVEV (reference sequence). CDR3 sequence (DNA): TGTGCCAGCAGTTTTAGCGGGAGGACGACCGGGGAGCTGTTTTTT. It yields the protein CASSFSGRTTGELFF.

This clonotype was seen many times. In nucleotides, the CDR3 is TGCAGCGTGACCCCACGGGGCACAGATACGCAGTATTTT. Translated: CSVTPRGTDTQYF. This chain connects TRBV29-1 to TRBJ2-3; D is unresolved. The V gene's germline CDR1 is SQVTM and CDR2 ANQGSEA. CDR3 length equals 13 residues. The V gene lost 6 bases and the J gene lost 1 base, with 11 bases spanning the gap.

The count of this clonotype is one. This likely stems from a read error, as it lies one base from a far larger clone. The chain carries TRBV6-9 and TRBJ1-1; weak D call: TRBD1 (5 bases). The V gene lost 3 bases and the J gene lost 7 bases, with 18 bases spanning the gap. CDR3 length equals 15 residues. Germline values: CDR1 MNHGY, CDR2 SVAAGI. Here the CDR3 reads CASSYAAVQEDEAFF. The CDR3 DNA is TGTGCCAGCAGTTACGCGGCTGTACAGGAGGATGAAGCTTTCTTT.

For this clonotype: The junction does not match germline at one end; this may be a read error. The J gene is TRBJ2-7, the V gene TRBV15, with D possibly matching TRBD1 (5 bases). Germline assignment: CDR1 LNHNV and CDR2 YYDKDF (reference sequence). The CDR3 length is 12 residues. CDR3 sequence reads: CATNRDRFEQYF. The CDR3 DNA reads TGTGCAACCAACCGCGACAGATTCGAGCAGTACTTC. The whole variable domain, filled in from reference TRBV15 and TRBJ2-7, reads DAMVIQNPRYQVTQFGKPVTLSCSQTLNHNVMYWYQQKSSQAPKLLFHYYDKDFNNEADTPDNFQSRRPNTSFCFLDIRSPGLGDTAMYLCATNRDRFEQYFGPGTRLTVT.

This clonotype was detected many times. The CDR3 sequence is CASSQTQRGYNEQFF. The CDR3 DNA reads TGTGCCAGTAGTCAAACCCAGCGGGGGTACAATGAGCAGTTCTTC. The J gene is TRBJ2-1, the V gene TRBV19; 8 bases line up with TRBD2. V gave up 5 bases and J gave up 4 bases; unmatched junction bases: 7. This CDR3 contains 15 residues. Germline CDR1 LNHDA, CDR2 SQIVND (reference sequence).

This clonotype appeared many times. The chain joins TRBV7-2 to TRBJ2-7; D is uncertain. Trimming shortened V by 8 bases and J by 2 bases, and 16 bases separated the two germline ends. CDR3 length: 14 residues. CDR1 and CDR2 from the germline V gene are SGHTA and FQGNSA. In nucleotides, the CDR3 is TGTGCCAGCGCTTTACCCGGCATCACCTACGAGCAGTACTTC. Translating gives CASALPGITYEQYF. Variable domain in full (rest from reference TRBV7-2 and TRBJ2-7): GAGVSQSPSNKVTEKGKDVELRCDPISGHTALYWYRQSLGQGLEFLIYFQGNSAPDKSGLPSDRFSAERTGGSVSTLTIQRTQQEDSAVYLCASALPGITYEQYFGPGTRLTVT.

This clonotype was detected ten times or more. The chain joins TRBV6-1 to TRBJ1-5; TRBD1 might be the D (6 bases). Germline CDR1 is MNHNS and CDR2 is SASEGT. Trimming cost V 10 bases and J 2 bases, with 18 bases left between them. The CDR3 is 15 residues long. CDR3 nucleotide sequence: TGTGCCACGGGAAGGGAGGGGGTGGGCAATCAGCCCCAGCATTTT. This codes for CATGREGVGNQPQHF.

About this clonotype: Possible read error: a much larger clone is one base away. CDR3 DNA: TGCAGTGCTAGAGATGGGACTAGCGGGATGAATGAGCAGTTCTTC. Protein sequence: CSARDGTSGMNEQFF. This sequence joins TRBV20-1 and TRBJ2-1; 13 nucleotides line up with TRBD2. V lost 0 bases, J lost 7 bases, and 3 bases stayed unmatched. The CDR3 runs 15 residues. CDR1 is DFQATT and CDR2 is SNEGSKA in the germline V gene (reference sequence).

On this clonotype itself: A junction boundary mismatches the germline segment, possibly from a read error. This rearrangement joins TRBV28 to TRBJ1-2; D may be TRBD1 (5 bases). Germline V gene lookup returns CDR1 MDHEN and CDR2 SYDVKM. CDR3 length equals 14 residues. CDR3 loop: CDSSSPGPPIGYTF. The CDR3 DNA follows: TGTGACAGCAGTTCCCCAGGGCCACCTATTGGCTACACCTTC.

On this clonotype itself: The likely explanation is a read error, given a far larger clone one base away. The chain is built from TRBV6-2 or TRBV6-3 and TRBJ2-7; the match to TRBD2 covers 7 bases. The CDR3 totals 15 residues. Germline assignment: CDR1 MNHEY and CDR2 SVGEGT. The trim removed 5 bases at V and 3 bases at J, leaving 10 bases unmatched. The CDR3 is CASSESRRELYEQYF. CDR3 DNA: TGTGCCAGCAGTGAATCGCGGCGGGAGCTCTACGAGCAGTACTTC.

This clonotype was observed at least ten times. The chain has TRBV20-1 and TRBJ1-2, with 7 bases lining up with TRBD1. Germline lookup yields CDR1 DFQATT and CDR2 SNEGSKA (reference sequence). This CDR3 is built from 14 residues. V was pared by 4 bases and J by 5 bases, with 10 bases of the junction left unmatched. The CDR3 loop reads CSAIKRQGGYGYTF. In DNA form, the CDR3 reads TGCAGTGCTATAAAGCGACAGGGTGGTTATGGCTACACCTTC.

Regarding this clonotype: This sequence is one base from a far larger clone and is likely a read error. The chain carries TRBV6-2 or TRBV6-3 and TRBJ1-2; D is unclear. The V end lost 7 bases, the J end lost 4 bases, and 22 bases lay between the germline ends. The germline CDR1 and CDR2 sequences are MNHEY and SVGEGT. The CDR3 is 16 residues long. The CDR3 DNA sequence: TGTGCCAGCAATGAAGCGACGAGAAGCGGTGCCTATGGCTACACCTTC. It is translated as CASNEATRSGAYGYTF.

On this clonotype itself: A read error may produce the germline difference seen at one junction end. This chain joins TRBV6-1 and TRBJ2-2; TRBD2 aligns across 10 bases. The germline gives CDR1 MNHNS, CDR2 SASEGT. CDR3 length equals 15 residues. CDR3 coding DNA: TGTTCCAGCAGCCCTGTAGCGGGAGGTTCCGGTGAACTGTTTTTT. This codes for CSSSPVAGGSGELFF.

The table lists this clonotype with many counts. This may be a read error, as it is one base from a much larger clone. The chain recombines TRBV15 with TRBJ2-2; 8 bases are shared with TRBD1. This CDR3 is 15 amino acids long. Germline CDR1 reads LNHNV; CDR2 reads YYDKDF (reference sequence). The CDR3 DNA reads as TGTGCCGCCAGCACAGGGGGAGTTAACACCGGGGAGCTGTTTTTT. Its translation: CAASTGGVNTGELFF.

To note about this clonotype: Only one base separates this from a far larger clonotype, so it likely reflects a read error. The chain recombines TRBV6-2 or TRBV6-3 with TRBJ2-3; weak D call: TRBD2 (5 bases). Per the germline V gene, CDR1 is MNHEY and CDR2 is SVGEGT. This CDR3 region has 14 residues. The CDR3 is CASSVKGDGDTLYF. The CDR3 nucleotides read TGTGCCAGCAGTGTTAAGGGAGATGGAGATACGCTGTATTTT.

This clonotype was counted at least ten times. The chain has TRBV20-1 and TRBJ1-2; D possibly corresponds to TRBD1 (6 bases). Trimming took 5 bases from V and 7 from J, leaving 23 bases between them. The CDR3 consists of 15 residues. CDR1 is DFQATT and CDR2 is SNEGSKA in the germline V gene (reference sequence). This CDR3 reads CSADKGVGRTGGYTF. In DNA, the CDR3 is TGCAGTGCTGACAAGGGGGTGGGCAGGACGGGTGGCTACACCTTC.

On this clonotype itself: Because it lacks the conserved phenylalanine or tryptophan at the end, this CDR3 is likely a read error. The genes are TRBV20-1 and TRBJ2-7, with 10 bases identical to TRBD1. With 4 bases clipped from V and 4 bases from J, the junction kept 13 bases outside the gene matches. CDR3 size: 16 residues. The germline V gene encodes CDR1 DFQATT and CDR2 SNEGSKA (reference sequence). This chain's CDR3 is CSATTWWDRGSYEQYL. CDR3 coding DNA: TGCAGTGCTACCACGTGGTGGGACAGGGGATCGTACGAGCAGTACCTC.

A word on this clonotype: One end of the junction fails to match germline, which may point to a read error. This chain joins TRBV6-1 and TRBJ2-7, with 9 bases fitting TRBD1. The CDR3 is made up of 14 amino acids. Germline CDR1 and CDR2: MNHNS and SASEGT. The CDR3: CASRPGQGMYEQYF. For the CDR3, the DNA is TGTGCCAGCAGGCCAGGACAGGGGATGTACGAACAGTACTTC.